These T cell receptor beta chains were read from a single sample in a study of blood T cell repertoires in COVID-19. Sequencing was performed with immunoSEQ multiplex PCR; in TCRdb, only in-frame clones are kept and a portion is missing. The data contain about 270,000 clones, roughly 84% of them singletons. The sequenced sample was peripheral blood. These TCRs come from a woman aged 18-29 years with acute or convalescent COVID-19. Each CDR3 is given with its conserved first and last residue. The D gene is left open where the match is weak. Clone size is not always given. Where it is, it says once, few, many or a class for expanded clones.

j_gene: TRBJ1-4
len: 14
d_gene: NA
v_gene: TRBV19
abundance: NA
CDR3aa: CASRQSWRGEKLFF
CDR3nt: TGTGCCAGTAGGCAGTCATGGCGGGGTGAAAAACTGTTTTTT

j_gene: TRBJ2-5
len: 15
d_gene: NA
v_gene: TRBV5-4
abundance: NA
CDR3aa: CASSTPSLRGETQYF
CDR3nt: TGTGCCAGCAGCACCCCGTCGCTACGAGGGGAGACCCAGTACTTC

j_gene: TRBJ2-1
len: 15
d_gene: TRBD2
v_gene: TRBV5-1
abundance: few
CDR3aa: CASNRLAGGPNEQFF
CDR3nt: TGCGCCAGCAACCGTCTAGCGGGAGGGCCCAATGAGCAGTTCTTC

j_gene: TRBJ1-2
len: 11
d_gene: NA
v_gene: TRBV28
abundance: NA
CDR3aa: CAAGVNYGYTF
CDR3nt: TGTGCGGCGGGGGTTAACTATGGCTACACCTTC

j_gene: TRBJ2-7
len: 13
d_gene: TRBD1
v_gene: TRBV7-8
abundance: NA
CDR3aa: CASSSDRAGEQYF
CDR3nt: TGTGCCAGCAGCTCGGACAGGGCGGGAGAGCAGTACTTC

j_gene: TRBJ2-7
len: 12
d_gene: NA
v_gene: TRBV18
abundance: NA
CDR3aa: CASSQTNYEQYF
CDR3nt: TGTGCCAGCTCACAAACTAACTACGAGCAGTACTTC

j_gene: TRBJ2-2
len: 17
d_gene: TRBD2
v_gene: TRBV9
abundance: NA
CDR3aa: CASSARTSGMVTGELFF
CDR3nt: TGTGCCAGCAGCGCACGTACAAGCGGGATGGTCACCGGGGAGCTGTTTTTT

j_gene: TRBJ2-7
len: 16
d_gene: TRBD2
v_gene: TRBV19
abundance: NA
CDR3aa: CASSIGASGSSYEQYF
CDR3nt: TGTGCCAGTAGTATCGGGGCTAGCGGGAGTTCGTACGAGCAGTACTTC

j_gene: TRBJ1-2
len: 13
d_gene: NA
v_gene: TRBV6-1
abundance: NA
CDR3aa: CASSEDFAYGYTF
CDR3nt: TGTGCCAGCAGTGAGGACTTCGCCTATGGCTACACCTTC

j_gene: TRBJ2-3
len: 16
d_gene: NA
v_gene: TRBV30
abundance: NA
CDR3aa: CAWIPTETSSTDTQYF
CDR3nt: TGTGCCTGGATACCAACAGAGACCTCTAGCACAGATACGCAGTATTTT

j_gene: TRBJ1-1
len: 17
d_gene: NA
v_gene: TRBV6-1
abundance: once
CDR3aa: CASSVIIGTSINTEAFF
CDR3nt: TGTGCCAGCAGTGTTATCATTGGGACAAGTATCAACACTGAAGCTTTCTTT

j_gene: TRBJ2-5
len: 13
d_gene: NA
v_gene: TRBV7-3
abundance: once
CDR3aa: CASSLGRFETQYF
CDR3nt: TGTGCCAGCAGCTTGGGGAGGTTCGAGACCCAGTACTTC

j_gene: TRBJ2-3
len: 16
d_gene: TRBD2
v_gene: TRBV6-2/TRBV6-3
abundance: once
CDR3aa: CASSSGLAGVPDTQYF
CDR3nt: TGTGCCAGCAGTTCCGGACTAGCGGGAGTCCCCGATACGCAGTATTTT

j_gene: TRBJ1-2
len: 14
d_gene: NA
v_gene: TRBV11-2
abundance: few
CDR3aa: CASSLTDVNYGYTF
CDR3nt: TGTGCCAGCAGCCTGACAGACGTTAACTATGGCTACACCTTC

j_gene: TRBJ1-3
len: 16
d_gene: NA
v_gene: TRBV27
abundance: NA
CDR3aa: CASSLTTGSSGNTIYF
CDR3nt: TGTGCCAGCAGTTTAACGACAGGAAGCTCTGGAAACACCATATATTTT

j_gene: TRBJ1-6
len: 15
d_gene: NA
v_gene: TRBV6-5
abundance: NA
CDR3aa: CASSPGSSYNSPLHF
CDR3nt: TGTGCCAGCAGCCCGGGGAGCTCCTATAATTCACCCCTCCACTTT